This T cell receptor (beta chain) was observed in a study of vaccination and CD4 T cells after COVID-19. Concerning this clonotype itself: As yet, its antigen is unknown.

Noted treatment: approximately 9-day PBMC culture with coronavirus spike peptide pools or control peptides (ViraFEST assay). Sequence data for DNA of cultured CD4+ T cells were generated by the Oncomine TCR Beta short-read assay. TCRdb used MiXCR to reprocess the PCR reads, holding one entry per CDR3 protein. The table records some 22,000 distinct CDR3 sequences, roughly 62% of them present only once. General study points: In convalescent patients, a median approximately 86% of post-vaccine SARS-CoV-2-reactive clones appeared only after vaccination.

The origin of this receptor is a human donor who received a COVID-19 vaccine. Sequencing was performed on CD4+ T cells from blood, cultured in vitro, taken after SARS-CoV-2 vaccination.

The CDR3 loop reads CSARHRQGANTGELFF. CDR3 DNA sequence: TGCAGTGCTAGACATCGACAGGGGGCGAACACCGGGGAGCTGTTTTTT. The gene calls are TRBV20-1 and TRBJ2-2; 9 bases agree with TRBD1. CDR1 and CDR2 (germline): DFQATT, SNEGSKA (reference sequence). CDR3 size: 16 residues. V gave up 2 bases and J gave up 0 bases; unmatched junction bases: 4.